This T cell receptor (beta chain) stems from a study of spatial heterogeneity in lung cancer. About the study: Patients with untreated early-stage non-small cell lung cancer, numbering more than 55, were the donors. Detected beta-chain sequences consistently exceeded alpha-chain sequences. Study-level points and caveats: Follow-up blood showed ubiquitous expanded tumor TCRs less than blood at resection did.

Every TCR cDNA molecule bore a unique molecular identifier. One entry per CDR3 protein, called by TCRdb with MiXCR from the 5' RACE reads. The table has about 30,000 distinct CDR3 sequences, around 6% seen once. Deletions cut 6 bases from V and 4 bases from J, with 6 bases between. This CDR3 has 11 residues. CDR1 and CDR2 (germline): MNHEY, SVGAGI. This clonotype was recorded many times. The antigen is undetermined. As to time point: blood at routine non-recurrence follow-up after resection. TCRs were sequenced from unsorted whole RNA of tumor, nontumor lung or PBMC. The receptor was isolated from a male donor with early-stage non-small cell lung cancer. The sequenced sample was PBMCs, obtained at follow-up. The V call is TRBV6-5, the J call TRBJ1-2; D is undetermined. The CDR3 sequence is CASRFGYGYTF. CDR3 coding DNA: TGTGCCAGCAGATTTGGCTATGGCTACACCTTC.